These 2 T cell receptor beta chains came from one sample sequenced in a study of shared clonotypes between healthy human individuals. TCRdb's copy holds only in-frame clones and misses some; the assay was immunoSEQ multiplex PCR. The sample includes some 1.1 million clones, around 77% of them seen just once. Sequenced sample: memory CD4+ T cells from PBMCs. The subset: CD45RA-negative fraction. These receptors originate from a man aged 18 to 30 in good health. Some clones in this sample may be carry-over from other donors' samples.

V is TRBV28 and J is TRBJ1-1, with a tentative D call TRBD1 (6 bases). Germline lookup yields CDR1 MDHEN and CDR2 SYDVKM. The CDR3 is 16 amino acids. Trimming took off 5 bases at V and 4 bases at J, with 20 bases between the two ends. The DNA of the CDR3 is TGTGCCAGCAGTCTAGAGATGGGGGGCCCTGGCACTGAAGCTTTCTTT. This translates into CASSLEMGGPGTEAFF. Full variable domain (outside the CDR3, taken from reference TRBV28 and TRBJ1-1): DVKVTQSSRYLVKRTGEKVFLECVQDMDHENMFWYRQDPGLGLRLIYFSYDVKMKEKGDIPEGYSVSREKKERFSLILESASTNQTSMYLCASSLEMGGPGTEAFFGQGTRLTVV.

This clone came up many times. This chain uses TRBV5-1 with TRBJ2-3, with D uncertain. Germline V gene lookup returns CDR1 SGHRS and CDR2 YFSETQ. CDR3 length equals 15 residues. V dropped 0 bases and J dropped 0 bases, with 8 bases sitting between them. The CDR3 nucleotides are TGCGCCAGCAGCTTGGTCCCCGACAGCACAGATACGCAGTATTTT. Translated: CASSLVPDSTDTQYF.